The rows below give T cell receptor beta chains drawn from one sample of a study of tissue T cells after allogeneic stem cell transplantation. The method was immunoSEQ multiplex PCR; TCRdb's version includes in-frame clones alone and lacks a portion of them. The sample has about 6,300 clones; around three quarters are singletons. Sequenced material: tissue from the rectum, taken at autopsy. These receptors came from a woman aged 18-55 years with breast cancer. Each CDR3 is given with its conserved first and last residue. D genes are given only for firm matches. A clone size is listed for some rows: how often the clone was seen (once, few, many), or a class if it is expanded.

d_gene	v_gene	j_gene	abundance	CDR3aa
.	TRBV19	TRBJ1-1	.	CASSISANTEAFF
.	TRBV20-1	TRBJ2-1	.	CSAPGYNEQFF
TRBD1	TRBV6-2/TRBV6-3	TRBJ1-1	.	CASSYQPASDREGTEAFF
TRBD1	TRBV30	TRBJ1-6	few	CACRTGTYNSPLHF
.	TRBV7-9	TRBJ2-7	.	CASSPTHSYEQYF
TRBD2	TRBV18	TRBJ2-7	.	CASSPLGLAELPDYEQYF
TRBD1	TRBV5-1	TRBJ1-1	once	CASSIRQGLNTEAFF
TRBD2	TRBV25-1	TRBJ2-5	few	CASSEGGGREQETQYF
TRBD2	TRBV29-1	TRBJ2-1	few	CSGQREGNEQFF
.	TRBV7-3	TRBJ2-3	.	CASSPDRGLTDTQYF
.	TRBV5-3	TRBJ2-4	.	CARSSDGTAKNIQYF
.	TRBV5-1	TRBJ2-2	.	CASSTQQGTGELFF
TRBD2	TRBV6-1	TRBJ2-1	.	CASSEEAGGYNEQFF
.	TRBV21-1	TRBJ1-6	.	CARAGSLNSPLHF
TRBD1	TRBV7-2	TRBJ2-3	.	CASSPDRVRVDTQYF
TRBD2	TRBV6-2/TRBV6-3	TRBJ2-7	.	CASSYVGGYEQYF
.	TRBV3-1/TRBV3-2	TRBJ1-5	large	CASSQDVGQPQHF
.	TRBV6-1	TRBJ1-2	.	CASSEYGYGYTF
TRBD2	TRBV3-1/TRBV3-2	TRBJ2-1	few	CASSQDVASGGVYNEQFF
TRBD1	TRBV19	TRBJ2-7	.	CARPVGTEFYEQYF
TRBD1	TRBV5-6	TRBJ1-5	.	CASSLGAGQGSQPQHF
TRBD2	TRBV7-2	TRBJ2-3	few	CASSSSGDPADTQYF
.	TRBV6-2/TRBV6-3	TRBJ2-5	.	CASSSREETQYF
.	TRBV24-1	TRBJ2-5	.	CATSDLVAGETQYF
.	TRBV7-8	TRBJ2-3	.	CASSLAPGGRSIADTQYF
TRBD2	TRBV7-3	TRBJ2-2	.	CASSQLAVPNTGELFF
.	TRBV21-1	TRBJ2-7	.	CASSTRGPWEQYF
.	TRBV7-9	TRBJ2-2	once	CASSLDTGNTGELFF
.	TRBV6-6	TRBJ2-3	.	CASSLGEWRDTQYF
.	TRBV19	TRBJ2-2	.	CASDQGSGGELFF
.	TRBV15	TRBJ2-1	.	CATSKSKTWGDNEQFF
TRBD1	TRBV27	TRBJ1-2	.	CASSLSMGQAYGYTF
TRBD2	TRBV27	TRBJ2-5	.	CASSLLGGTQETQYF
.	TRBV3-1/TRBV3-2	TRBJ1-1	.	CASGFQGGTEAFF
.	TRBV14	TRBJ2-7	.	CASSRLTGGSYEQYF
.	TRBV7-8	TRBJ2-1	.	CASSLEGPASYNEQFF
.	TRBV23-1	TRBJ2-3	.	CASSQSALGGKPRDTQYF
.	TRBV11-1	TRBJ2-3	.	CASSPRLEDTQYF
.	TRBV7-9	TRBJ1-4	.	CASARTATNEKLFF
.	TRBV11-3	TRBJ2-3	few	CASSLDTFGGSDTQYF